The 3 T cell receptor beta chains below come from one sample, sequenced in a study of T-cell memory formation after mild COVID-19. TCRdb passed the 5' RACE reads through MiXCR, listing each CDR3 protein once. The table lists about 400,000 distinct CDR3 sequences, roughly 18% of them singletons. The source material was PBMCs or a T cell subset sorted from them (not recorded which). Receptors originate from a young man who had mild COVID-19 (a few samples of this study predate the infection). Cell type and time point are not known.

This clonotype was seen ten or more times. The V call is TRBV6-5, the J call TRBJ2-5; tentatively, D is TRBD2 (5 bases). Per germline, CDR1 MNHEY and CDR2 SVGAGI. Trimming pared 2 bases from V and 4 bases from J, leaving 8 bases between. The CDR3 runs to 13 residues. Here the CDR3 reads CASSYTGRETQYF. DNA for the CDR3: TGTGCCAGCAGTTACACGGGAAGAGAGACCCAGTACTTC.

The rearrangement links TRBV7-3 to TRBJ2-3, with TRBD1 matching over 10 bases. The CDR3 sequence is 15 residues long. Losses at the gene ends were 3 bases for V and 4 bases for J; bases not matched to a gene: 4. CDR1 is SGHTA and CDR2 is FQGTGA in the germline V gene. CDR3 sequence reads: CASSFSGTGADTQYF. The CDR3 nucleotides read TGTGCCAGCAGCTTCTCCGGGACAGGGGCAGATACGCAGTATTTT.

This clonotype was counted many times. The chain employs TRBV11-2 and TRBJ2-7; weak D call: TRBD1 (6 bases). CDR1 is SGHAT and CDR2 is FQNNGV in the germline V gene. This CDR3 is built from 12 residues. Between the trimmed V and J ends, which lost 5 bases and 2 bases, there was a span of 7 bases. The CDR3 reads CASSPGAYEQYV. The CDR3 bases are TGTGCCAGCAGCCCAGGGGCCTACGAGCAGTACGTC.